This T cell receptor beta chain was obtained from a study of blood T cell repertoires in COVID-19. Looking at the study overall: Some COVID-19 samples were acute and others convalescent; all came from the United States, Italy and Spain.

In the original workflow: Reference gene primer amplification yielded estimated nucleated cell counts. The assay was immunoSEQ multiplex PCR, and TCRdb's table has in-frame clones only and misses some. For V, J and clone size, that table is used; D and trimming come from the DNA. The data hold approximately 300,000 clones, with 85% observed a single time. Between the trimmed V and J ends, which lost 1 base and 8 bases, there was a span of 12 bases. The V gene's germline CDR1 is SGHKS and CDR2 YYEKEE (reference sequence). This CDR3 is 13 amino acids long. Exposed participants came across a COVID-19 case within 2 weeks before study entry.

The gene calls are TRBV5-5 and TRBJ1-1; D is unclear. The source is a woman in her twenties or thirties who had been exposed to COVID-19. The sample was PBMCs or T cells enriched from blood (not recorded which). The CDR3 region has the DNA TGTGCCAGCAGCTTGTATCTCTCAGGAGAAGCTTTCTTT. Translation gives CASSLYLSGEAFF.